One and the same sample provided the 23 T cell receptor beta chains below, sequenced in a study of cytomegalovirus exposure and HLA in healthy donors. This PCR relied on a set of 60 Vbeta primers and 13 Jbeta primers. Measured with immunoSEQ multiplex PCR; TCRdb has only the in-frame clones, and not every one. The repertoire holds 150,000 to 200,000 clones, with less than 80% as singletons. The sample taken for sequencing was PBMCs. All receptors come from a woman under 40 in good health and CMV-seropositive.

The chain joins TRBV5-1 to TRBJ2-1; 9 bases line up with TRBD2. Trimming removed 0 bases from V and 4 bases from J; junction bases left unmatched: 11. The CDR3 is made up of 18 amino acids. Germline V gives CDR1 SGHRS, CDR2 YFSETQ. CDR3 coding DNA: TGCGCCAGCAGCTTGGCCGCGGGAGGGCCCCGACTATACAATGAGCAGTTCTTC. Translating it yields CASSLAAGGPRLYNEQFF.

J is TRBJ2-7 and V is TRBV11-3; a weak D match, TRBD2 (6 bases). Germline CDR1 reads SGHNT; CDR2 reads YENEEA. This CDR3 comprises 15 residues. Trimming pared 0 bases from V and 7 bases from J, leaving 16 bases between. The chain's CDR3 is CASSLDPGLTGEQYF. CDR3 DNA sequence: TGTGCCAGCAGCTTAGATCCGGGACTTACGGGAGAGCAGTACTTC.

The chain's CDR3 is CASSQDGAGNTGELFF. DNA of the CDR3: TGCGCCAGCAGCCAAGATGGGGCAGGGAACACCGGGGAGCTGTTTTTT. The chain links TRBV4-1 to TRBJ2-2; D perhaps matches TRBD1 (5 bases). Trimming took 0 bases from V and 1 from J, leaving 9 bases between them. The CDR3 runs to 16 residues. The germline V gene has CDR1 MGHRA and CDR2 YSYEKL.

The table lists this clone with a few counts. The gene calls are TRBV5-8 and TRBJ1-5, with D perhaps TRBD1 (5 bases). This CDR3 is 14 amino acids long. Trimming removed 2 bases at V and 5 bases at J, with 11 bases between. Germline CDR1 is SGHTS and CDR2 is YDEGEE. CDR3 nucleotide sequence: TGTGCCAGCAGCTTCGACAGTGGGTATCAGCCCCAGCATTTT. It yields the protein CASSFDSGYQPQHF.

This clone showed up just a few times. CDR3 amino acids: CASSQAVPGQGYEQYF. CDR3 sequence (DNA): TGCGCCAGCAGCCAGGCCGTCCCGGGACAGGGGTACGAGCAGTACTTC. The chain couples TRBV4-1 to TRBJ2-7; 10 nucleotides match TRBD1. Trimming took 3 bases from V and 4 from J; bases not matched to a gene: 9. This CDR3 has 16 amino acids. The germline gives CDR1 MGHRA, CDR2 YSYEKL.

The V and J genes are TRBV7-9 and TRBJ1-2, with 9 bases identical to TRBD1. Germline CDR1 reads SEHNR; CDR2 reads FQNEAQ (reference sequence). Trimming removed 5 bases from V and 7 bases from J; junction bases left unmatched: 17. The CDR3 totals 17 residues. The CDR3 loop is CASSKSTGGSLWSGYTF. The CDR3 DNA reads TGTGCCAGCAGCAAATCGACAGGGGGTTCCCTATGGAGTGGCTACACCTTC. Supplemented by reference TRBV7-9 and TRBJ1-2, the full variable domain reads DTGVSQNPRHKITKRGQNVTFRCDPISEHNRLYWYRQTLGQGPEFLTYFQNEAQLEKSRLLSDRFSAERPKGSFSTLEIQRTEQGDSAMYLCASSKSTGGSLWSGYTFGSGTRLTVV.

The chain has TRBV7-9 and TRBJ2-1; TRBD2 aligns across 12 bases. Germline lookup yields CDR1 SEHNR and CDR2 FQNEAQ (reference sequence). Trimming removed 1 base from V and 8 bases from J; junction bases left unmatched: 6. The CDR3 covers 16 residues. The CDR3 DNA follows: TGTGCCAGCAGCTTAGGGACTAGCGGGATCGGGGATGAGCAGTTCTTC. This encodes CASSLGTSGIGDEQFF.

V and J are TRBV4-1 and TRBJ1-3; 9 positions match TRBD1. The CDR3 totals 20 residues. CDR1 MGHRA and CDR2 YSYEKL come from the germline V gene. J was trimmed by 0 bases and V by 0 bases; bases with no gene match: 12. This CDR3 is CASSQDNPRDRVGSGNTIYF. In DNA, the CDR3 is TGCGCCAGCAGCCAAGATAACCCTCGGGACAGGGTAGGCTCTGGAAACACCATATATTTT.

The rearrangement uses TRBV4-1 and TRBJ2-1; the match to TRBD1 covers 9 bases. Germline V gives CDR1 MGHRA, CDR2 YSYEKL. The trim removed 4 bases at V and 6 bases at J, leaving 16 bases unmatched. The CDR3 covers 18 residues. The CDR3 DNA sequence: TGCGCCAGCAGCCTCCTCGGGACAGGGAGGTCCCGGGTCAATGAGCAGTTCTTC. Translation gives CASSLLGTGRSRVNEQFF.

This clone was recorded once. V gene TRBV29-1 combines with J gene TRBJ1-1; 9 bases agree with TRBD1. The CDR3 consists of 12 residues. CDR1 is SQVTM and CDR2 is ANQGSEA in the germline V gene. V shed 5 bases, J shed 4 bases, and the junction held 2 bases outside the gene matches. The CDR3 bases are TGCAGCGTTCAACAGGGGGCCACTGAAGCTTTCTTT. Translating gives CSVQQGATEAFF.

The V call is TRBV11-2, the J call TRBJ1-2; D might be TRBD1 (5 bases). CDR1 and CDR2 from the germline V gene are SGHAT and FQNNGV. This CDR3 region has 13 residues. The germline V and J ends were trimmed by 1 base and 8 bases, with 11 bases remaining between them. The CDR3 sequence is CASSLVGGDGYTF. CDR3 nucleotide sequence: TGTGCCAGCAGCTTAGTTGGCGGGGACGGCTACACCTTC.

This clone was counted only a few times. The CDR3 coding sequence is TGTGCCATCAGAGGGGACATCGGTTCCAATCAGCCCCAGCATTTT. This codes for CAIRGDIGSNQPQHF. This chain links TRBV21-1 with TRBJ1-5; the table's D call of TRBD1 was not tested on the DNA. TRBV21-1 is a pseudogene locus. This CDR3 has 15 residues.

The chain employs TRBV2 and TRBJ2-7; TRBD1 matches 8 bases. CDR1 is SNHLY and CDR2 is FYNNEI in the germline V gene. The CDR3 contains 13 residues. Trimming at V came to 5 bases and at J to 3 bases, leaving 3 bases not matched to a gene. CDR3 nucleotide sequence: TGTGCCAGCAGTAGGGACAGGTTCTACGAGCAGTACTTC. The encoded protein is CASSRDRFYEQYF. Supplemented by reference TRBV2 and TRBJ2-7, the full variable domain reads EPEVTQTPSHQVTQMGQEVILRCVPISNHLYFYWYRQILGQKVEFLVSFYNNEISEKSEIFDDQFSVERPDGSNFTLKIRSTKLEDSAMYFCASSRDRFYEQYFGPGTRLTVT.

The J gene is TRBJ2-7, the V gene TRBV27, with TRBD1 matching over 9 bases. Germline lookup yields CDR1 MNHEY and CDR2 SMNVEV (reference sequence). V was pared by 3 bases and J by 13 bases, with 10 bases of the junction left unmatched. The CDR3 runs to 13 residues. The CDR3 nucleotides are TGTGCCAGCAGTTTCCGGCCCGGGACAGGGTTATACTTC. It encodes CASSFRPGTGLYF.

V gene TRBV4-2 combines with J gene TRBJ2-5; D possibly corresponds to TRBD1 (6 bases). The CDR3 has 14 amino acids. Trimming shortened V by 0 bases and J by 6 bases, and 11 bases separated the two germline ends. The germline gives CDR1 LGHNA, CDR2 YNFKEQ. This CDR3 is CASSQDRGLQTQYF. As DNA, the CDR3 is TGTGCCAGCAGCCAAGACAGGGGCTTGCAGACCCAGTACTTC.

The CDR3 sequence is CASSSTYRGAPNTEAFF. In DNA form, the CDR3 reads TGTGCCAGCAGCTCCACATACAGGGGGGCCCCCAACACTGAAGCTTTCTTT. This sequence joins TRBV7-9 and TRBJ1-1, with 8 bases lining up with TRBD1. V dropped 4 bases and J dropped 2; count of bases not matched to a gene: 12. The CDR3 is 17 amino acids. CDR1 is SEHNR and CDR2 is FQNEAQ in the germline V gene (reference sequence). Filled out from reference TRBV7-9 and TRBJ1-1, the complete variable domain reads DTGVSQNPRHKITKRGQNVTFRCDPISEHNRLYWYRQTLGQGPEFLTYFQNEAQLEKSRLLSDRFSAERPKGSFSTLEIQRTEQGDSAMYLCASSSTYRGAPNTEAFFGQGTRLTVV.

This chain links TRBV5-8 with TRBJ1-2, with 7 bases aligning to TRBD1. This CDR3 is built from 14 residues. V gave up 3 bases and J gave up 2 bases; unmatched junction bases: 4. The germline V gene encodes CDR1 SGHTS and CDR2 YDEGEE. The CDR3 reads CASSSQGGNYGYTF. The CDR3 DNA sequence: TGTGCCAGCAGCTCTCAGGGGGGCAACTATGGCTACACCTTC. The whole variable domain, remainder taken from reference TRBV5-8 and TRBJ1-2, is EAGVTQSPTHLIKTRGQQATLRCSPISGHTSVYWYQQALGLGLQFLLWYDEGEERNRGNFPPRFSGRQFPNYSSELNVNALELEDSALYLCASSSQGGNYGYTFGSGTRLTVV.

This chain uses TRBV5-8 with TRBJ1-1; a weak D match, TRBD1 (6 bases). CDR1 and CDR2 from the germline V gene are SGHTS and YDEGEE. This CDR3 has 14 amino acids. The V end lost 2 bases, the J end lost 2 bases, and 10 bases lay between the germline ends. The CDR3 loop is CASSFWTANTEAFF. CDR3 sequence (DNA): TGTGCCAGCAGCTTTTGGACAGCAAACACTGAAGCTTTCTTT.

The chain links TRBV27 to TRBJ2-1, with a weak D call TRBD2 (5 bases). Trimming stripped 11 bases from V and 1 base from J, with 21 bases between. The CDR3 is 16 amino acids. From germline, CDR1 is MNHEY and CDR2 SMNVEV (reference sequence). The CDR3 coding sequence is TGTGCCGGGTACCCGGGCCAAAGAGGGTCCTACAATGAGCAGTTCTTC. This codes for CAGYPGQRGSYNEQFF.

The CDR3 DNA follows: TGTGCCAGCAGCGTAGATTCAGGTTCCGAGCAGTACTTC. It codes for CASSVDSGSEQYF. This sequence joins TRBV9 and TRBJ2-7; no definite D call. Between the trimmed V and J ends, which lost 0 bases and 6 bases, there was a span of 10 bases. The CDR3 is 13 amino acids. Germline values: CDR1 SGDLS, CDR2 YYNGEE.

The chain employs TRBV29-1 and TRBJ2-7, with 9 bases aligning to TRBD2. V shed 6 bases, J shed 4 bases, and the junction held 7 bases outside the gene matches. This CDR3 contains 13 residues. Germline V gives CDR1 SQVTM, CDR2 ANQGSEA. The CDR3 sequence is CSVGTSRGYEQYF. CDR3 sequence (DNA): TGCAGCGTGGGGACTAGCAGGGGGTACGAGCAGTACTTC.

In this sample, this clone turned up a few times. The genes are TRBV15 and TRBJ1-1; a possible D gene is TRBD1 (6 bases). CDR3 length: 18 residues. Germline V CDR1 and CDR2: LNHNV, YYDKDF (reference sequence). V gave up 3 bases and J gave up 6 bases, with 26 bases separating them. The DNA for the CDR3 is TGTGCCACCAGCAGGATTGGATGGGGAAACAGGGTTAGGCCTGAAGCTTTCTTT. It is translated as CATSRIGWGNRVRPEAFF.

The chain carries TRBV11-2 and TRBJ2-7; 8 nucleotides line up with TRBD2. CDR3 length: 20 amino acids. Unmatched junction bases numbered 21, after V lost 0 bases and J lost 5 bases. Germline CDR1 reads SGHAT; CDR2 reads FQNNGV. The chain's CDR3 is CASSLDYWRGATLAGDEQYF. As DNA, the CDR3 is TGTGCCAGCAGCTTAGATTATTGGCGGGGGGCAACGCTGGCCGGGGACGAGCAGTACTTC.